This TCR beta chain was sequenced for a study of a mutant IDH1 vaccine in newly diagnosed glioma. Whole-study context: Males made up roughly 60% and females 37.5% of treated patients, whose mean age was around 40 years. Therapy received beforehand was radiotherapy, temozolomide, or both, with most patients given both. Study-wide results and limits: Vaccine-induced responses were seen in 93.3% of patients, spanning several MHC alleles.

TCRdb's copy holds only in-frame clones and misses some; the assay was immunoSEQ multiplex PCR. The sample includes 110,000 or so clones, 75% to 90% seen only once; the top ten take 0.6% to 0.7%. V dropped 5 bases and J dropped 5; count of bases not matched to a gene: 9. The CDR3 has 15 amino acids. From germline, CDR1 is SEHNR and CDR2 FQNEAQ (reference sequence). Indicated time point: week 11, during vaccination. In the vaccine, a single dose held 300 ug of the mutant IDH1 20-mer peptide, along with topical imiquimod. Astrocytomas found in donors were new, WHO grade 3 or 4, IDH1-mutant and ATRX-lost. Concerning this clone: Its target is not known.

The J gene is TRBJ2-5, the V gene TRBV7-9; TRBD1 matches at 9 bases. This sequence was found in a woman aged 45-65 years with glioma. This material consisted of PBMCs, taken from a glioma patient whose treatment included an IDH1 peptide vaccine. The CDR3 is CASSAPTGGGETQYF. CDR3 in DNA: TGTGCCAGCAGCGCCCCTACAGGGGGCGGCGAGACCCAGTACTTC.